This T cell receptor beta chain was profiled in a study of T cell responses to AZD1222 COVID-19 vaccine (dated by TCRdb to 2020 to 2023). Broadly, across the study: A total of 230 or so trial participants underwent TCR sequencing, of whom 207 received two doses of AZD1222 and some 25 received two doses of the MenACWY control vaccine. Enrollment into the trials was organized by age into subgroups of 18-55, 56-69 and 70-plus years, and those subgroups contained 148, 28 and 57 TCR-sequenced participants, respectively.

The CDR3 regions of human TCRbeta chains were subjected to immunosequencing. The authors' analysis ran thus. TCRs in the repertoires were compared against a reference library of SARS-CoV-2-specific TCRs that had been generated with the MIRA antigen-specificity platform. Breadth was defined as the fraction of unique TCRs that were SARS-CoV-2-associated. Depth was defined as the fraction of total T cells that were SARS-CoV-2-associated. Each spike-specific TCR was assigned to its reactive spike region and to a CD4 or CD8 class using the MIRA data. Log10-transformed breadth and depth values were compared by one-way ANOVA with Sidak's multiple comparisons tests. TCRdb carries this immuneACCESS record with in-frame sequences only. Its versions omit some clonotypes, under half of them owing to an unresolved V gene in the studies checked, with the rest unexplained. That table is the source of V, J and clone size, and D and trimming were worked out from the DNA. The sample has 140,000 to 150,000 clones on record, 75% to 95% of them singletons. Of the sample, roughly 2.8% falls within the top ten clones.

The study at large found these results: Participants were mostly white British, with more females than males. The authors suggested clonal diversity may have been underestimated. Conclusions about previously exposed vaccinees are limited, since just five to seven AZD1222 recipients were seropositive for SARS-CoV-2 at baseline. No day 14 peak-response samples were available, so repertoires were characterized only after the peak T cell response. In the small 56-69-year group, the increase in depth fell short of significance, most likely because of low power. Vaccine-associated CD4 TCRs spanned the whole spike protein, with dominant responses in regions 160-218 and 743-854. After two AZD1222 doses, both the breadth and the depth of spike-specific TCRs were significantly higher than at day 0 and than in MenACWY recipients. Reportedly, close to half of the unique spike-specific TCRs recognized epitopes lying outside the regions that are mutated in the B.1.351 and B.1.1.7 variants.

For CDR1 and CDR2, the germline V gene lists SGDLS and YYNGEE. V sheds 3 bases and J sheds 7 bases, leaving 16 bases between their ends. Its CDR3 holds 15 amino acids, cysteine through phenylalanine. Only CDR3 DNA remains: 45 bases, in frame from the first base. This specimen's time point label, interpreted: baseline before first vaccination. Explained via the paper, the treatment or condition label denotes: meningococcal conjugate vaccine given as trial control. Vaccinee samples came from UK trials COV001 and COV002, including a single-blind randomized controlled phase 2/3 trial of AZD1222 (ChAdOx1 nCoV-19) in healthy adults. For TCRbeta chain sequencing, PBMC samples were collected from trial participants at day 0 and at day 28 after the second dose. As regards this clone: Its antigen is currently not known. No per-base quality is available; no much larger clone lies one base away.

The material was peripheral blood, obtained on day 0 of MenACWY control vaccination. The V and J segments used are TRBV9 and TRBJ2-2; 6 matching bases give a weak D call of TRBD1. This sequence was found in an adult in good health. The sequenced DNA: TGTGCCAGCAGCGCCACAGGGAAAGAGGGCGGGGAGCTGTTTTTT. The translation is CASSATGKEGGELFF.